Detailed here is one T cell receptor beta chain. Its antigen specificity is not known. No much larger clonotype is one base removed from it; base qualities were not supplied. This specimen comes from a study of blood T cell repertoires in COVID-19 (TCRdb year 2020). For the wider study: Samples covering the acute and convalescent phases of COVID-19 were provided by collaborators in the United States, Italy and Spain. The prospective study material was composed of cDNA or gDNA derived from T cells, B-cell-depleted T cells, or PBMCs. Deeply sampled blood TCRbeta repertoires from subjects exposed to, actively infected with, or recovered from COVID-19 were included in the dataset. A freely available public database, intended as a resource for researchers studying the immune response to SARS-CoV-2, is where the repertoires were released. Samples came from the ongoing ImmuneRACE study (first 160 participants) plus 1,254 subjects from 6 global collaborators. A de-identified subject ID, COVID-19 status, age in years and sex were almost always included in the sample metadata. Where available, HLA class I and class II types were taken from metadata supplied by the sample provider and were not determined by assay-based typing.

Each collaborating institution followed its own protocols to collect whole blood in K2EDTA tubes. Collaborator samples were shipped for TCRbeta analysis as frozen whole blood, isolated PBMCs, or DNA extracted from either sample type. TCRbeta CDR3 regions were amplified from genomic DNA by means of the immunoSEQ Assay, a bias-controlled multiplex PCR. From the authors' description of their analysis: The number of nucleated cells in each sample was estimated by amplification of reference gene primers within the assay. To quantify the absolute abundance of each unique TCRbeta CDR3 rearrangement, sequence reads were collapsed and filtered. Productive Simpson clonality was computed per sample as the square root of Simpson's diversity index over productive rearrangements. The table comes from immuneACCESS by way of TCRdb, which keeps in-frame sequences with V and J called. Part of the clones is missing from these tables; in studies checked, under half for an unresolved V gene and the rest for unknown reasons. The DNA was the basis for D and trimming; V, J and clone size are from that table. The sample table shows 250,000 to 300,000 clones, and around four fifths are seen once. The top ten clonotypes cover roughly 5.7% of the sample.

Overall study outcomes, separate from this receptor: The quantity of clinical and demographic metadata differed by source and by participant and was supplied without curation.

CDR1 and CDR2 were assigned from the germline V gene (reference sequence) as LGHDT and YNNKEL. The CDR3 starts with the cysteine, ends with the phenylalanine, and has 15 residues. Only CDR3 DNA is held: 45 bases, read in frame from base 1. The trim is 5 bases for V and 0 bases for J, with a gap of 13 bases between the germline ends. The rearranged chain carries TRBV3-1 (or the pseudogene TRBV3-2) and TRBJ1-2; a tentative D match to TRBD1 spans 6 bases. Sequencing input: peripheral blood. The sequence came from an elderly man with acute or convalescent COVID-19. The nucleotides are TGTGCCAGCAGCAACGAAAGGGGGACTAACTATGGCTACACCTTC. The resulting protein is CASSNERGTNYGYTF.